This TCR beta chain came from a study of shared clonotypes between healthy human individuals. Overall study context: The cohort comprised a couple of women and a few men. Their ages spanned 18 to 49 years. Study-level findings and limits: Donor scarcity curtailed the genetic and exposure-history diversity represented herein.

Donors comprised healthy HIV-negative adults lacking recent acute infections or vaccinations. Per germline, CDR1 SGHKS and CDR2 YYEKEE (reference sequence). Trimming at V came to 2 bases and at J to 3 bases, leaving 7 bases not matched to a gene. This CDR3 has 16 residues. As regards this clone: Its antigen is as yet unknown.

Sequenced by immunoSEQ multiplex PCR; TCRdb stores in-frame clones only, minus some. Altogether 2,100,000 or so clones are present, about 94% being singletons, with the ten largest covering around 0.13%. This chain connects TRBV5-5 to TRBJ2-2, with TRBD2 matching over 7 bases. The receptor was isolated from a man aged 18 to 30 in good health. The sample taken for sequencing was naive CD4+ T cells sorted from blood. Regarding subset: CD45RA+ positively selected. For the CDR3, the DNA is TGTGCCAGCAGCTTCCTCCAGCGGGGACACACCGGGGAGCTGTTTTTT. It encodes CASSFLQRGHTGELFF.